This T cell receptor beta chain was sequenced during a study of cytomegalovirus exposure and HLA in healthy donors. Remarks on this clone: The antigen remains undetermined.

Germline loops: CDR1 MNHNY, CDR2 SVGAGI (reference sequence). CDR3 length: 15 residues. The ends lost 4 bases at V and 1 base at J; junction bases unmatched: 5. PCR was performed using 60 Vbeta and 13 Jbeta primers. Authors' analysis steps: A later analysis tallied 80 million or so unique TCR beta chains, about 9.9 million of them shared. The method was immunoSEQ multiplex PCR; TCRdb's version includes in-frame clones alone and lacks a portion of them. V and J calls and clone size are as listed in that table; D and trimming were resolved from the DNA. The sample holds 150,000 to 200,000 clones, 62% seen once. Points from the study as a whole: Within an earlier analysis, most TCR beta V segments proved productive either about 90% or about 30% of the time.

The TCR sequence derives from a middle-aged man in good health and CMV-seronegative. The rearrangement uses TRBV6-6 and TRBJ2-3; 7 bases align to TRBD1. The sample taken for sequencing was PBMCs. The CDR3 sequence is CASSSPGQRTDTQYF. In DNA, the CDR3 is TGTGCCAGCAGTTCACCGGGACAGCGCACAGATACGCAGTATTTT.